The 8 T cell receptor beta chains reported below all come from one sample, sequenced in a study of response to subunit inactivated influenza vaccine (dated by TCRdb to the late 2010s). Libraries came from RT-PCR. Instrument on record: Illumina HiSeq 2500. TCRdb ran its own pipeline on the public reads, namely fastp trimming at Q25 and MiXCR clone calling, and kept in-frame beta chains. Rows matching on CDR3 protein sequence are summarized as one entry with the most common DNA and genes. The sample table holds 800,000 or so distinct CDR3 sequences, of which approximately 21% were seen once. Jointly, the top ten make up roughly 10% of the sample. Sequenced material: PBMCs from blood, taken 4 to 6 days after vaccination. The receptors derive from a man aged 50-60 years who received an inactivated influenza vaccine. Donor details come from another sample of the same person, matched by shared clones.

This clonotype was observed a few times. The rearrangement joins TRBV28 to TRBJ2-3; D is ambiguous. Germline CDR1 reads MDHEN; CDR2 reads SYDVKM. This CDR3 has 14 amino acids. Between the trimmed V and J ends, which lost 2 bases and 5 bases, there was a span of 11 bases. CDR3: CASSLLAIRDTQYF. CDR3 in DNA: TGTGCCAGCAGTTTACTGGCCATTAGAGATACGCAGTATTTT.

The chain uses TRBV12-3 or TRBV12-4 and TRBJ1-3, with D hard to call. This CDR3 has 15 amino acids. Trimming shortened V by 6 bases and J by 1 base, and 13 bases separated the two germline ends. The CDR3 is CASSLTEGSGNTIYF. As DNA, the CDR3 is TGTGCCAGCAGCCTTACGGAGGGTTCTGGAAACACCATATATTTT.

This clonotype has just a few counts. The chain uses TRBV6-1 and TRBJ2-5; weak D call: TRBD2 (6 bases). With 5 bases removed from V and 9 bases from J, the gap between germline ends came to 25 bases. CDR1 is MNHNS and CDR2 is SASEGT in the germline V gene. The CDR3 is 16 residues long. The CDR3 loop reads CASSTPERYPGVAQYF. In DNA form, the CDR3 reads TGTGCCAGCAGTACACCGGAGAGGTATCCGGGAGTGGCCCAGTACTTC.

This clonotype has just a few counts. The CDR3: CSARGAAYSPLHF. In nucleotides, the CDR3 is TGCAGTGCTAGGGGGGCGGCCTATTCACCCCTCCACTTT. V and J are TRBV20-1 and TRBJ1-6; possibly TRBD1 for D (6 bases). CDR3 length: 13 amino acids. Germline-derived CDR1 and CDR2 are DFQATT and SNEGSKA (reference sequence). Trimming removed 3 bases from V and 8 bases from J, with 11 bases in between.

CDR3 loop: CASSIQISSGDFTGELFF. In DNA form, the CDR3 reads TGTGCCAGCAGCATCCAAATCTCTAGCGGAGATTTCACCGGGGAGCTGTTTTTT. The rearrangement uses TRBV27 and TRBJ2-2; 7 bases fit TRBD2. After removal of 6 bases from V and 4 bases from J, the junction contained 17 bases not matched to a gene. This CDR3 comprises 18 residues. CDR1 is MNHEY, CDR2 SMNVEV, per germline (reference sequence).

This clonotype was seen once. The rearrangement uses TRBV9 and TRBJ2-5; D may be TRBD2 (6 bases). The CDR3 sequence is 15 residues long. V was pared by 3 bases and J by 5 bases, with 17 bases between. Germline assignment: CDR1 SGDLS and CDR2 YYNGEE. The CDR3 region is CASSDGGGRTETQYF. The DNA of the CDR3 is TGTGCCAGCAGCGACGGTGGGGGGAGGACGGAGACCCAGTACTTC.

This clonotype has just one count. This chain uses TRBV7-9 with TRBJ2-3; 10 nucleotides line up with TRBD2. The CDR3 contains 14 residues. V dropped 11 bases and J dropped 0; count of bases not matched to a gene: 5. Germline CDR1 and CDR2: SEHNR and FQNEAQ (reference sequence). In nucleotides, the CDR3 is TGTGCCGCATCGACTAGCGGGAGCACAGATACGCAGTATTTT. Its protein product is CAASTSGSTDTQYF.

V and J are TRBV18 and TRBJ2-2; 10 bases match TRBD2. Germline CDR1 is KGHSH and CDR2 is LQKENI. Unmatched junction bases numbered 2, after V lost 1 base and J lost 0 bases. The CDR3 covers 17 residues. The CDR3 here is CASSPLAGGANTGELFF. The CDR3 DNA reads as TGTGCCAGCTCACCACTAGCGGGGGGAGCGAACACCGGGGAGCTGTTTTTT.